This T cell receptor (beta chain) was found in a study of T-cell reconstitution after alpha-beta-depleted transplantation in children. CDR3 length: 14 residues. Germline assignment: CDR1 MNHEY and CDR2 SMNVEV (reference sequence). Trimming cost V 2 bases and J 5 bases, with 12 bases left between them. For TCRbeta, the library was prepared with unique molecular identifiers. TCRdb independently ran MiXCR on the PCR reads; one entry per CDR3 protein. The repertoire holds some 200,000 distinct CDR3 sequences, with about 6% as singletons. This TCR was sampled from a girl less than two years old with combined immunodeficiency, due to receive a stem cell transplant. The V gene is TRBV27, the J gene TRBJ2-5, with D unresolved. The sequencing used PBMCs, collected before TCRalphabeta/CD19-depleted stem cell transplant. The CDR3 DNA reads as TGTGCCAGCAGTTTACAGACACCGACGGAGACCCAGTACTTC. This codes for CASSLQTPTETQYF.